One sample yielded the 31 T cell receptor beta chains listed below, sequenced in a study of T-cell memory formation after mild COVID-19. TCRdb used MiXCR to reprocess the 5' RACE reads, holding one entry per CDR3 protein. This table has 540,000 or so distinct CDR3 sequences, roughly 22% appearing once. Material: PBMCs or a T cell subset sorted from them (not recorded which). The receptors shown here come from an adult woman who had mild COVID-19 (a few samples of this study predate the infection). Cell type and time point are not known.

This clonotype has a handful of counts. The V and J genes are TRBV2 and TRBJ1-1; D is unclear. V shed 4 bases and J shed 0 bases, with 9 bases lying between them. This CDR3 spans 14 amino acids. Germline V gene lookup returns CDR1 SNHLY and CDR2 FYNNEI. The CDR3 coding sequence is TGTGCCAGCAGTGGTCAGACTTTGAACACTGAAGCTTTCTTT. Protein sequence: CASSGQTLNTEAFF.

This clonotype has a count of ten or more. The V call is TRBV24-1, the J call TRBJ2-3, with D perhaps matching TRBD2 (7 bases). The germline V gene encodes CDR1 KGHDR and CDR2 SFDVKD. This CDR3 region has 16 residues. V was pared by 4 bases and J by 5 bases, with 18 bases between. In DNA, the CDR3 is TGTGCCACCAGTGACTTGGTCCAGGGGAGGGGAGATACGCAGTATTTT. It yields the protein CATSDLVQGRGDTQYF.

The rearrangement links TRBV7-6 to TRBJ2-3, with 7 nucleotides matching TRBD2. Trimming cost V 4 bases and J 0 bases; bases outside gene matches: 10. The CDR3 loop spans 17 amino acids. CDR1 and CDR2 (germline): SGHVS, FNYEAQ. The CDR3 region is CASSSASLAESTDTQYF. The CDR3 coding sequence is TGTGCCAGCAGCTCTGCGAGTCTAGCGGAGAGCACAGATACGCAGTATTTT.

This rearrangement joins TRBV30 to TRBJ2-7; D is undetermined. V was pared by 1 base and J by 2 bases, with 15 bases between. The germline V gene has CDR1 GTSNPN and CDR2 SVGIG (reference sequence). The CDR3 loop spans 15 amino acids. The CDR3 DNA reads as TGTGCCTGGAGTGCAGGAGTCACGAGACCCTACGAGCAGTACTTC. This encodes CAWSAGVTRPYEQYF.

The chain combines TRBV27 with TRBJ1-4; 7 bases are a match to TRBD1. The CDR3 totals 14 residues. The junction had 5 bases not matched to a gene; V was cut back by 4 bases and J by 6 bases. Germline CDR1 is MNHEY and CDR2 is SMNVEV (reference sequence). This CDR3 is CASSYTGVDEKLFF. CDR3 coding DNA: TGTGCCAGCAGTTACACAGGGGTGGATGAAAAACTGTTTTTT.

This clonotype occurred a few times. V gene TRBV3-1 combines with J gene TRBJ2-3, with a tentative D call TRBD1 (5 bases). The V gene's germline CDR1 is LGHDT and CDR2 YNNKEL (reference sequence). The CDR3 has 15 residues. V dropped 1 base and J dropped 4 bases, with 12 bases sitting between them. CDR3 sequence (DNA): TGTGCCAGCAGCCAAGGAAACAGGAAAGCAGATACGCAGTATTTT. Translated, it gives CASSQGNRKADTQYF.

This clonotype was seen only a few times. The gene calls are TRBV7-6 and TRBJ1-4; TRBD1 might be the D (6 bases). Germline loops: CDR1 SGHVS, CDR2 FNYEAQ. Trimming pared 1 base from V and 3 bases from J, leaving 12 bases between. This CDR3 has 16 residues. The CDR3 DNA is TGTGCCAGCAGCTTAGGGTGGGGGCAGGCTAATGAAAAACTGTTTTTT. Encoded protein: CASSLGWGQANEKLFF. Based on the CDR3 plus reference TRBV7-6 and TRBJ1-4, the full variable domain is GAGVSQSPRYKVTKRGQDVALRCDPISGHVSLYWYRQALGQGPEFLTYFNYEAQQDKSGLPNDRFSAERPEGSISTLTIQRTEQRDSAMYRCASSLGWGQANEKLFFGSGTQLSVL.

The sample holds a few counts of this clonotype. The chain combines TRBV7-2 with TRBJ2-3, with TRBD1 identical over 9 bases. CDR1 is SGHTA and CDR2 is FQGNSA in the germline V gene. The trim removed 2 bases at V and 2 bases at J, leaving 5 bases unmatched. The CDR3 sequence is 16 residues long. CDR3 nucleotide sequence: TGTGCCAGCAGCTTAAGAGGACAGGGGCCCACAGATACGCAGTATTTT. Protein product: CASSLRGQGPTDTQYF.

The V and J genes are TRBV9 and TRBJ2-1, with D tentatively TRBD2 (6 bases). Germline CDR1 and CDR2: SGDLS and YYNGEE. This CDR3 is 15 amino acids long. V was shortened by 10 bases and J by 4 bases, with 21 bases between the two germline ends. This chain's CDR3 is CASSSEDQLYNEQFF. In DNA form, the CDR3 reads TGTGCCTCCTCTAGCGAAGACCAATTGTACAATGAGCAGTTCTTC.

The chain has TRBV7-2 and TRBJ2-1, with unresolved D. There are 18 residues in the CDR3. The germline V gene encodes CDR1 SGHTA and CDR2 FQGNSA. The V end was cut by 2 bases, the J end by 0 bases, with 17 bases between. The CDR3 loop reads CASSLYRLGSSSYNEQFF. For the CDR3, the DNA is TGTGCCAGCAGCTTATATCGTTTGGGATCGAGCTCCTACAATGAGCAGTTCTTC.

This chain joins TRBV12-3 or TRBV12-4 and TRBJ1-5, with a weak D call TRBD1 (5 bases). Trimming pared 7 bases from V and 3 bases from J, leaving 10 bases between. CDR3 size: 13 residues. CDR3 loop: CASMGGFNQPQHF. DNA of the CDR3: TGTGCCAGCATGGGGGGGTTCAATCAGCCCCAGCATTTT.

CDR3 DNA sequence: TGTGCCAGCAGCGCCGGCCGGGGACTGTCCCAGTACTTC. Translating it yields CASSAGRGLSQYF. The genes are TRBV11-2 and TRBJ2-5; tentative D call: TRBD2 (6 bases). The CDR3 consists of 13 residues. V was trimmed by 5 bases and J by 9 bases, leaving 16 bases between them. Germline CDR1 SGHAT, CDR2 FQNNGV.

The CDR3 is CASSRRGIGNQPQHF. In DNA form, the CDR3 reads TGTGCCAGCAGCCGTCGGGGGATTGGCAATCAGCCCCAGCATTTT. The V and J genes are TRBV6-2 or TRBV6-3 and TRBJ1-5, with a weak D call TRBD1 (5 bases). The CDR3 is made up of 15 amino acids. Deletions cut 6 bases from V and 2 bases from J, with 14 bases between. Germline CDR1 reads MNHEY; CDR2 reads SVGEGT.

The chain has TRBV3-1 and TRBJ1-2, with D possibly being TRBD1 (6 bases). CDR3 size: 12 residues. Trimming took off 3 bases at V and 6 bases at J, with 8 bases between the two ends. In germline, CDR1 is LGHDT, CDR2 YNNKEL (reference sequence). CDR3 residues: CASSQRGNGYTF. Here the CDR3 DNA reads TGTGCCAGCAGCCAGAGGGGGAATGGCTACACCTTC. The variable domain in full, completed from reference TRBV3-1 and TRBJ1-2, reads DTAVSQTPKYLVTQMGNDKSIKCEQNLGHDTMYWYKQDSKKFLKIMFSYNNKELIINETVPNRFSPKSPDKAHLNLHINSLELGDSAVYFCASSQRGNGYTFGSGTRLTVV.

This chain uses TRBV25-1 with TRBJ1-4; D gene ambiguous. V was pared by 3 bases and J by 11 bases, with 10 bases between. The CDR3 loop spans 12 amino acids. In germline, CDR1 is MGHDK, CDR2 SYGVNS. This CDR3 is CASSEARGKLFF. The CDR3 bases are TGTGCCAGCAGTGAGGCCCGCGGGAAACTGTTTTTT.

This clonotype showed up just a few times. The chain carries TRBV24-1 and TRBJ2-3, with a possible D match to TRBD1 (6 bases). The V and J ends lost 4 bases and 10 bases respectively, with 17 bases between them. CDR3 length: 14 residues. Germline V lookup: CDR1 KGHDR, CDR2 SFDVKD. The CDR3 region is CATSEGTTGPPQYF. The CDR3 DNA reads TGTGCCACCAGTGAGGGGACCACAGGGCCACCGCAGTATTTT.

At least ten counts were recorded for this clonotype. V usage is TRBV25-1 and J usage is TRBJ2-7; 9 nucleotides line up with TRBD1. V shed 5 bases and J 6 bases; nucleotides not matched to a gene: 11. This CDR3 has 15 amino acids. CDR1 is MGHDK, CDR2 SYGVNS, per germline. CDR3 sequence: CASSSHRGLRLEQYF. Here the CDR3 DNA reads TGTGCCAGCAGTTCTCACAGGGGGCTCAGACTCGAGCAGTACTTC.

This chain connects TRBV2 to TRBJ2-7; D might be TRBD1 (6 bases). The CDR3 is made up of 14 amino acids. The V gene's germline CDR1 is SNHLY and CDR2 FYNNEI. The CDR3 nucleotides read TGTGCTATACAAGGGCAGGGGCCTTGGGACGAGCAGTACTTC. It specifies CAIQGQGPWDEQYF.

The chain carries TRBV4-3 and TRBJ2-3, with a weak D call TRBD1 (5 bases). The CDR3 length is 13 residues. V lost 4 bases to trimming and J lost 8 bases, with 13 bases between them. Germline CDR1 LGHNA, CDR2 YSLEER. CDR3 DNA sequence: TGCGCCAGCAGCCCCGTCCTTAGGGGTACGCAGTATTTT. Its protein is CASSPVLRGTQYF.

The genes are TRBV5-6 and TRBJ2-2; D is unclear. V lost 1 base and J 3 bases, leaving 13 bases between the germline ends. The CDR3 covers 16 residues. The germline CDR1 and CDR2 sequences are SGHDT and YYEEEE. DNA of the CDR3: TGTGCCAGCAGCTTGTACATGGGTATTGACACCGGGGAGCTGTTTTTT. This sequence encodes CASSLYMGIDTGELFF.

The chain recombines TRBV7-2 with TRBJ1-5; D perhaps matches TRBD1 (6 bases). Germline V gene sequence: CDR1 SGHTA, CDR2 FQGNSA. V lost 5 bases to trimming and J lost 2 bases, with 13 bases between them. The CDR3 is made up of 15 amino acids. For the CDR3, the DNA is TGTGCCAGCAGCAGGCAACAGGGAGGCAATCAGCCCCAGCATTTT. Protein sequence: CASSRQQGGNQPQHF.

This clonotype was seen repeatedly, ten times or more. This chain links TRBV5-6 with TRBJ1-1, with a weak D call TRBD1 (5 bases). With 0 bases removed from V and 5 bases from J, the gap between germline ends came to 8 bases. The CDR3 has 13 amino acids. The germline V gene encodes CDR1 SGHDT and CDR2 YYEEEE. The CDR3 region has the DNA TGTGCCAGCAGCTTGGGACAGCTGACTGAAGCTTTCTTT. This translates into CASSLGQLTEAFF.

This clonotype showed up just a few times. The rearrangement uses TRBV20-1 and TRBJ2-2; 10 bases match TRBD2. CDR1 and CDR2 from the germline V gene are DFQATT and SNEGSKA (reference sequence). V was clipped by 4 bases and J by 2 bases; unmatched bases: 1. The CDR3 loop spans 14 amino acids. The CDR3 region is CSATSGRNTGELFF. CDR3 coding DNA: TGCAGTGCTACTAGCGGGAGAAACACCGGGGAGCTGTTTTTT.

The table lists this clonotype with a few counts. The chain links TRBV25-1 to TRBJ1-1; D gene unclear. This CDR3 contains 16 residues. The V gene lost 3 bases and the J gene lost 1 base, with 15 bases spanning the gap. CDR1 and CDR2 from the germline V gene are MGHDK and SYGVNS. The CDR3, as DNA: TGTGCCAGCAGTGACCCCCACACTGGGGAGAACACTGAAGCTTTCTTT. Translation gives CASSDPHTGENTEAFF.

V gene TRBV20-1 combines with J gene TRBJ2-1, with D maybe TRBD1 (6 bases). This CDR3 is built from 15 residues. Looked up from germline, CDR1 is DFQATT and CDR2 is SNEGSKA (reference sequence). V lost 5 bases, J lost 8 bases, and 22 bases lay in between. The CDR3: CSARPGTTKVDEQFF. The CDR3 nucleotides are TGCAGTGCTCGTCCCGGGACAACAAAGGTCGATGAGCAGTTCTTC.

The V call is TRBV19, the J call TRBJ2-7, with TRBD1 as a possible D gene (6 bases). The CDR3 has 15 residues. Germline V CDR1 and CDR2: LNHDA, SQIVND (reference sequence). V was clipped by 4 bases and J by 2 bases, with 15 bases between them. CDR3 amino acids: CASSTYRDGTYEQYF. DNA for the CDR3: TGTGCCAGTAGTACCTACAGGGACGGCACCTACGAGCAGTACTTC.

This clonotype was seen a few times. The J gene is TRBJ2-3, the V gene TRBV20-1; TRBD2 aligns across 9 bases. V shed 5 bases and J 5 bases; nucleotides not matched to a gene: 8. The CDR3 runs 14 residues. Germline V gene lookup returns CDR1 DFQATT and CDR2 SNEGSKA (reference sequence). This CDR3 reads CSAVAGGPKDTQYF. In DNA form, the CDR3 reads TGCAGTGCTGTCGCGGGAGGGCCCAAAGATACGCAGTATTTT.

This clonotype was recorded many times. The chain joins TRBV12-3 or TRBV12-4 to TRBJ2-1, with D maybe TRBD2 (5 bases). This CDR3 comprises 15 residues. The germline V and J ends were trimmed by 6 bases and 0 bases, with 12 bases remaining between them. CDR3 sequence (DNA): TGTGCCAGCAGGGGTGGACTTAGCTCCTACAATGAGCAGTTCTTC. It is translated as CASRGGLSSYNEQFF.

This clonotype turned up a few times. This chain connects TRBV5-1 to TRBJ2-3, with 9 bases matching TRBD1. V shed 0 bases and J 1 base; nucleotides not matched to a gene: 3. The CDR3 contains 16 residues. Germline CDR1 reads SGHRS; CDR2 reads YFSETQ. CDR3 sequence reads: CASSLETGGGTDTQYF. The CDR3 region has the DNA TGCGCCAGCAGCTTGGAGACAGGGGGAGGCACAGATACGCAGTATTTT.

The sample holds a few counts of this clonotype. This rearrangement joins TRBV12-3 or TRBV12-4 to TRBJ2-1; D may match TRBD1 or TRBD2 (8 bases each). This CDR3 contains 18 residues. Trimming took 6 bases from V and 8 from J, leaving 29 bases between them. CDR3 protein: CASRPGTGWTSLNDEQFF. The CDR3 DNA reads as TGTGCCAGCAGACCTGGGACAGGCTGGACTAGCCTGAACGATGAGCAGTTCTTC.

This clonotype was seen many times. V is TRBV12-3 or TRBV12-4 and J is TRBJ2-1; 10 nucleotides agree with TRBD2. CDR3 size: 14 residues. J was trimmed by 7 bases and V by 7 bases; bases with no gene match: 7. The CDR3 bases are TGTGCCAGCACCCTCGGGACTAGCGTAAATGAGCAGTTCTTC. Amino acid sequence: CASTLGTSVNEQFF.